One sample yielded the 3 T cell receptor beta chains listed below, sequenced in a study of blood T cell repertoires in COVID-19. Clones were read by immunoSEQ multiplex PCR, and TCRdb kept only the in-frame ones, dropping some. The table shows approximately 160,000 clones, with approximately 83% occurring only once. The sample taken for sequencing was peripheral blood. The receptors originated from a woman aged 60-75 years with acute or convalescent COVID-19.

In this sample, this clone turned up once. The CDR3 region has the DNA TGTGCCAGCAGCCCTCGGGGTACGAACACCGGGGAGCTGTTTTTT. Its translation is CASSPRGTNTGELFF. The chain is built from TRBV9 and TRBJ2-2; a possible D gene is TRBD2 (5 bases). V was cut by 4 bases and J by 0 bases, with 10 bases left in between. The germline gives CDR1 SGDLS, CDR2 YYNGEE. There are 15 residues in the CDR3.

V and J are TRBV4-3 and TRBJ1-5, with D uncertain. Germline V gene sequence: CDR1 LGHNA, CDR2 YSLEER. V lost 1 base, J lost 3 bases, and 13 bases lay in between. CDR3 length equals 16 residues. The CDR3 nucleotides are TGCGCCAGCAGCCAAGTGGAGGGTGTGGTCAATCAGCCCCAGCATTTT. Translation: CASSQVEGVVNQPQHF.

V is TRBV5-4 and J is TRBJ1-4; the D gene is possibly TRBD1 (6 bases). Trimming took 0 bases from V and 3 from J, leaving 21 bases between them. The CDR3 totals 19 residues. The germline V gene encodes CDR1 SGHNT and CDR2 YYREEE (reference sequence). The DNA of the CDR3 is TGTGCCAGCAGCTTGGAATTAGGGGCAGGGGAAGGGGCTAATGAAAAACTGTTTTTT. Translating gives CASSLELGAGEGANEKLFF.